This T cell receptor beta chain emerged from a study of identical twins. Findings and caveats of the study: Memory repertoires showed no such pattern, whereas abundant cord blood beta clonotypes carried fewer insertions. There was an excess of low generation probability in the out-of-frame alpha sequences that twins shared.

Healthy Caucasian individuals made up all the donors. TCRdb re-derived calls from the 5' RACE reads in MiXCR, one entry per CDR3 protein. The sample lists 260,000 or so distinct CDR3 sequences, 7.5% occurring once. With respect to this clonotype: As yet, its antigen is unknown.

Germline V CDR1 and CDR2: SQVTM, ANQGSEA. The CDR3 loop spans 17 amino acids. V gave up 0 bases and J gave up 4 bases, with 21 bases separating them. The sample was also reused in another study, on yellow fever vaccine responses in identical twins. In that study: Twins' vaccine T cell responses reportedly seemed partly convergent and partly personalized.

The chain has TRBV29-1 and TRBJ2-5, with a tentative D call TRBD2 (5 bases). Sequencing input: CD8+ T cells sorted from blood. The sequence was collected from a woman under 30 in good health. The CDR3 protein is CSVEDPRGLMGGETQYF. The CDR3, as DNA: TGCAGCGTTGAAGATCCCCGTGGACTGATGGGTGGAGAGACCCAGTACTTC. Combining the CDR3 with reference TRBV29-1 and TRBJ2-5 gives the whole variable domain SAVISQKPSRDICQRGTSLTIQCQVDSQVTMMFWYRQQPGQSLTLIATANQGSEATYESGFVIDKFPISRPNLTFSTLTVSNMSPEDSSIYLCSVEDPRGLMGGETQYFGPGTRLLVL.